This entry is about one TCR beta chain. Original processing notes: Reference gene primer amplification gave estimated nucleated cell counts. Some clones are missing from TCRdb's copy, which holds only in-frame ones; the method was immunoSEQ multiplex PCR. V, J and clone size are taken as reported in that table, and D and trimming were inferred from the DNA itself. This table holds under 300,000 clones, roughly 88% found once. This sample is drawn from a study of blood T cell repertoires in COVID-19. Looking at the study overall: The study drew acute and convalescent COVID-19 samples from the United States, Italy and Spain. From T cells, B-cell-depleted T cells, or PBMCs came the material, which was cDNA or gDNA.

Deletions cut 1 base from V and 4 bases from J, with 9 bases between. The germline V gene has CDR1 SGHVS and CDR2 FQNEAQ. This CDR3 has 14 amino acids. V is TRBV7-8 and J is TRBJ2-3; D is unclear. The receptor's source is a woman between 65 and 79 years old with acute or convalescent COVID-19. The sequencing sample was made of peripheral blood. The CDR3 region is CASSLGQAPDTQYF. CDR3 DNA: TGTGCCAGCAGCTTAGGCCAGGCCCCAGATACGCAGTATTTT.